Listed below are T cell receptor beta chains from one sample, sequenced in a study of blood T cell repertoires in COVID-19. Data came from immunoSEQ multiplex PCR; TCRdb stores just in-frame clones and leaves some out. The sample yields fewer than 150,000 clones, roughly 89% seen once. Specimen: peripheral blood. These receptors were taken from a woman in her thirties or forties with acute or convalescent COVID-19. Each CDR3 is given with its conserved first and last residue. The order of the fields is V gene, J gene, clone size, D gene, CDR3 DNA, CDR3 protein. A D gene is named only where the DNA matches it firmly. Clone sizes are given selectively: once, few, many, or a class where the clone is expanded.

v_gene: TRBV19
j_gene: TRBJ1-6
abundance: .
d_gene: TRBD1
CDR3nt: TGTGCCAGTAGATCCTCAGCTAGGGGGCGGAATTCACCCCTCCACTTT
CDR3aa: CASRSSARGRNSPLHF

v_gene: TRBV7-9
j_gene: TRBJ1-4
abundance: .
d_gene: TRBD1
CDR3nt: TGTGCCAGCAGCTCCTCCGGGACAGGGAATGAAAAACTGTTTTTT
CDR3aa: CASSSSGTGNEKLFF

v_gene: TRBV6-4
j_gene: TRBJ2-3
abundance: .
d_gene: TRBD2
CDR3nt: TGTGCCAGCAGTGACTCTAGCGGGGGGGCCACAGATACGCAGTATTTT
CDR3aa: CASSDSSGGATDTQYF

v_gene: TRBV6-2/TRBV6-3
j_gene: TRBJ2-1
abundance: .
d_gene: .
CDR3nt: TGTGCCAGCAGTTATACCGGGATTATACTCTACAATGAGCAGTTCTTC
CDR3aa: CASSYTGIILYNEQFF

v_gene: TRBV14
j_gene: TRBJ1-6
abundance: .
d_gene: .
CDR3nt: TGTGCCAGCAGCCAAAACGGACTAATAAATTCACCCCTCCACTTT
CDR3aa: CASSQNGLINSPLHF

v_gene: TRBV6-5
j_gene: TRBJ2-1
abundance: .
d_gene: TRBD1
CDR3nt: TGTGCCAGCAGATCCCAGGGGGCCAGGGATGAGCAGTTCTTC
CDR3aa: CASRSQGARDEQFF

v_gene: TRBV5-1
j_gene: TRBJ2-7
abundance: .
d_gene: TRBD1
CDR3nt: TGCGCCAGCAGCCCGGACGGGACAGATTCCTACGAGCAGTACTTC
CDR3aa: CASSPDGTDSYEQYF

v_gene: TRBV27
j_gene: TRBJ1-1
abundance: once
d_gene: .
CDR3nt: TGTGCCAGCAGTTTATTTTCCGGGATGAACACTGAAGCTTTCTTT
CDR3aa: CASSLFSGMNTEAFF

v_gene: TRBV9
j_gene: TRBJ2-1
abundance: .
d_gene: TRBD2
CDR3nt: TGTGCCAGCAGCGTAGGGGCTAGCGGGAGATGGGATGAGCAGTTCTTC
CDR3aa: CASSVGASGRWDEQFF

v_gene: TRBV4-1
j_gene: TRBJ1-1
abundance: .
d_gene: .
CDR3nt: TGCGCCAGCAGACACGTGACGGGAAACACTGAAGCTTTCTTT
CDR3aa: CASRHVTGNTEAFF

v_gene: TRBV6-5
j_gene: TRBJ1-4
abundance: .
d_gene: TRBD1
CDR3nt: TGTGCCAGCAGTTGGGACAGGGGGTCGACTAATGAAAAACTGTTTTTT
CDR3aa: CASSWDRGSTNEKLFF

v_gene: TRBV29-1
j_gene: TRBJ1-1
abundance: .
d_gene: TRBD1
CDR3nt: TGCAGCGGGGGACAGGGGAACACTGAAGCTTTCTTT
CDR3aa: CSGGQGNTEAFF

v_gene: TRBV30
j_gene: TRBJ1-6
abundance: .
d_gene: .
CDR3nt: TGTGCCTGGAGTGTACGGTTGGGGGCTGGCACCCTCCACTTT
CDR3aa: CAWSVRLGAGTLHF

v_gene: TRBV7-6
j_gene: TRBJ1-1
abundance: .
d_gene: .
CDR3nt: TGTGCCAGCAGCTTAGCGCGGGGCCGTGAAGCTTTCTTT
CDR3aa: CASSLARGREAFF

v_gene: TRBV11-1
j_gene: TRBJ1-2
abundance: once
d_gene: TRBD1
CDR3nt: TGTGCCAGCAGCTCCGGACAGGGGAACTATGGCTACACCTTC
CDR3aa: CASSSGQGNYGYTF

v_gene: TRBV18
j_gene: TRBJ2-3
abundance: .
d_gene: TRBD1
CDR3nt: TGTGCCAGCTCACCAAACAGGGGTGGCCCTGCCCTATACATGCAGTATTTT
CDR3aa: CASSPNRGGPALYMQYF

v_gene: TRBV12-5
j_gene: TRBJ2-7
abundance: .
d_gene: .
CDR3nt: TGTGCTAGTGGTTTGTATAACGAGCAGTACTTC
CDR3aa: CASGLYNEQYF

v_gene: TRBV6-5
j_gene: TRBJ2-7
abundance: .
d_gene: .
CDR3nt: TGTGCCAGCAGTTACCCCCCCCGAGGGGGACAGCAGTACTTC
CDR3aa: CASSYPPRGGQQYF

v_gene: TRBV27
j_gene: TRBJ2-7
abundance: .
d_gene: TRBD2
CDR3nt: TGTGCCAGCAGCGGGACTAGCCTTACCTACGAGCAGTACTTC
CDR3aa: CASSGTSLTYEQYF

v_gene: TRBV29-1
j_gene: TRBJ2-1
abundance: .
d_gene: TRBD2
CDR3nt: TGCAGCGTTGGCTCCGGGACTAGCGGGAGGAATGAGCAGTTCTTC
CDR3aa: CSVGSGTSGRNEQFF

v_gene: TRBV7-9
j_gene: TRBJ2-1
abundance: .
d_gene: TRBD2
CDR3nt: TGTGCCGGCGGGAGTATGGGGGTACATGAGCAGTTCTTC
CDR3aa: CAGGSMGVHEQFF

v_gene: TRBV9
j_gene: TRBJ2-2
abundance: .
d_gene: .
CDR3nt: TGTGCCAGCAGCCCCGGACACCTGAACACCGGGGAGCTGTTTTTT
CDR3aa: CASSPGHLNTGELFF

v_gene: TRBV21-1
j_gene: TRBJ2-3
abundance: .
d_gene: .
CDR3nt: TGTGCCAGCAGCAAGACTAGCGGGGGCACAGATACGCAGTATTTT
CDR3aa: CASSKTSGGTDTQYF

v_gene: TRBV7-2
j_gene: TRBJ1-6
abundance: .
d_gene: .
CDR3nt: TGTGCCAGCAGCTCCTACCCCCGATCACCCCTCCACTTT
CDR3aa: CASSSYPRSPLHF

v_gene: TRBV6-2/TRBV6-3
j_gene: TRBJ1-3
abundance: .
d_gene: .
CDR3nt: TGTGCCAGCAGTCTCTCGAACATCTTGACTGGAAACACCATATATTTT
CDR3aa: CASSLSNILTGNTIYF

v_gene: TRBV7-2
j_gene: TRBJ2-6
abundance: .
d_gene: TRBD1
CDR3nt: TGTGCCAGCAGCTTCGGGACAGGGCGATCTGGGGCCAACGTCCTGACTTTC
CDR3aa: CASSFGTGRSGANVLTF

v_gene: TRBV6-1
j_gene: TRBJ2-5
abundance: .
d_gene: TRBD2
CDR3nt: TGTGCCAGCAGTGACGGACTAGCGGAGACCCAGTACTTC
CDR3aa: CASSDGLAETQYF

v_gene: TRBV7-3
j_gene: TRBJ1-2
abundance: .
d_gene: TRBD1
CDR3nt: TGTGCCAGCAGCCCGGGGGACAGGGGTCTCTCCTATGGCTACACCTTC
CDR3aa: CASSPGDRGLSYGYTF

v_gene: TRBV11-3
j_gene: TRBJ1-5
abundance: .
d_gene: .
CDR3nt: TGTGCCAGCAGCTTAGGGCCGACAGGAGGGCATTTT
CDR3aa: CASSLGPTGGHF

v_gene: TRBV7-2
j_gene: TRBJ1-6
abundance: .
d_gene: .
CDR3nt: TGTGCCAGCAGCTTAGGCGGCGGAAATAATTCACCCCTCCACTTT
CDR3aa: CASSLGGGNNSPLHF

v_gene: TRBV5-4
j_gene: TRBJ1-1
abundance: .
d_gene: .
CDR3nt: TGTGCCAGCAGCTTGGACGAGGAAAAAGCTTTCTTT
CDR3aa: CASSLDEEKAFF

v_gene: TRBV18
j_gene: TRBJ2-2
abundance: .
d_gene: TRBD2
CDR3nt: TGTGCCAGCTCACGGGGCGGGAGAGAGAACACCGGGGAGCTGTTTTTT
CDR3aa: CASSRGGRENTGELFF

v_gene: TRBV30
j_gene: TRBJ2-5
abundance: .
d_gene: .
CDR3nt: TGTGCCTGGGGGCCCGGTGAACTCCCGTTCCAAGAGACCCAGTACTTC
CDR3aa: CAWGPGELPFQETQYF

v_gene: TRBV11-2
j_gene: TRBJ2-5
abundance: .
d_gene: TRBD2
CDR3nt: TGTGCCAGCAGCTTAGATCTCTGGCGGGGGGGGACCCAAGAGACCCAGTACTTC
CDR3aa: CASSLDLWRGGTQETQYF

v_gene: TRBV9
j_gene: TRBJ1-4
abundance: .
d_gene: TRBD1
CDR3nt: TGTGCCAGCAGCGCGACAGGGTTTAATGAAAAACTGTTTTTT
CDR3aa: CASSATGFNEKLFF

v_gene: TRBV18
j_gene: TRBJ1-3
abundance: .
d_gene: .
CDR3nt: TGTGCCAGCTCACCACCTTGGAGGGGTGGAAACACCATATATTTT
CDR3aa: CASSPPWRGGNTIYF